This T cell receptor beta chain comes out of a study of cytomegalovirus exposure and HLA in healthy donors. Study as a whole: Researchers found that about 82% of 398 genotyped donors fell within the Caucasian-associated ancestry cluster.

Participants comprised healthy donors of bone marrow. In the PCR, 60 Vbeta and 13 Jbeta primers were used. The repertoire was sequenced with immunoSEQ multiplex PCR; TCRdb's copy has only in-frame clones and lacks some. This table holds more than 85,000 clones, around 83% found once. This CDR3 contains 14 residues. From germline, CDR1 is SNHLY and CDR2 FYNNEI. V dropped 4 bases and J dropped 4 bases, with 13 bases sitting between them. The chain carries TRBV2 and TRBJ1-2; possibly TRBD1 for D (5 bases). Material for sequencing was PBMCs. This sequence originates from a woman aged 18-29 years in good health and CMV-seronegative. The CDR3 coding sequence is TGTGCCAGCAGTGGAGGGGAGGTGCTCTATGGCTACACCTTC. Its translation is CASSGGEVLYGYTF. The whole variable domain, remainder taken from reference TRBV2 and TRBJ1-2, is EPEVTQTPSHQVTQMGQEVILRCVPISNHLYFYWYRQILGQKVEFLVSFYNNEISEKSEIFDDQFSVERPDGSNFTLKIRSTKLEDSAMYFCASSGGEVLYGYTFGSGTRLTVV.